These 17 T cell receptor beta chains originate from one sample sequenced in a study of blood T cells in healthy people across ages (dated by TCRdb to the mid-2010s). Libraries were prepared through 5' RACE. The sequencing machine was an Illumina HiSeq 2500. A second roughly 6 to 12 cycle PCR used a sample-barcoded 5' primer and a J-beta primer mix. The raw public reads went through TCRdb reprocessing: fastp at Q25, MiXCR clone calling, in-frame beta chains kept. Every CDR3 protein is listed once, alongside the most common genes and DNA of its rows. For this sample there are some 900,000 distinct CDR3 sequences; more than 25% appear just once. The ten largest clones capture roughly 17% of the sample. Input material: blood. These receptors were taken from a woman of 80 years or more in good health.

The table lists this clonotype with many counts. V gene TRBV6-5 combines with J gene TRBJ2-7, with D unclear. CDR3 length: 16 residues. Per the germline V gene, CDR1 is MNHEY and CDR2 is SVGAGI. V lost 0 bases and J 5 bases, leaving 17 bases between the germline ends. The CDR3 region has the DNA TGTGCCAGCAGTTACTCGAATTGGGGTAATGTGGACGAGCAGTACTTC. This gives the protein CASSYSNWGNVDEQYF.

This clonotype has a count of ten or more. The chain couples TRBV12-3 or TRBV12-4 to TRBJ2-2; either TRBD1 or TRBD2 may fit D (5 bases each). CDR3 length equals 14 residues. V was cut by 8 bases and J by 0 bases, with 10 bases left in between. The CDR3 sequence is CASDGGSNTGELFF. Here the CDR3 DNA reads TGTGCCAGCGATGGGGGATCGAACACCGGGGAGCTGTTTTTT.

The rearrangement uses TRBV5-5 and TRBJ2-3; D gene uncertain. Germline CDR1 is SGHKS and CDR2 is YYEKEE (reference sequence). The germline V and J ends were trimmed by 0 bases and 3 bases, with 14 bases remaining between them. CDR3 length equals 16 residues. This CDR3 is CASSLDPGSVTDTQYF. The CDR3 nucleotides are TGTGCCAGCAGCTTGGATCCGGGTTCAGTGACAGATACGCAGTATTTT.

This clonotype was picked up many times. The genes are TRBV7-2 and TRBJ2-6; possibly TRBD1 for D (6 bases). The V end lost 1 base, the J end lost 2 bases, and 6 bases lay between the germline ends. The CDR3 is made up of 15 amino acids. Germline CDR1 SGHTA, CDR2 FQGNSA. CDR3 DNA: TGTGCCAGCAGCTTAGGGGGGCCTGGGGCCAACGTCCTGACTTTC. This sequence encodes CASSLGGPGANVLTF. Full variable domain (outside the CDR3, taken from reference TRBV7-2 and TRBJ2-6): GAGVSQSPSNKVTEKGKDVELRCDPISGHTALYWYRQSLGQGLEFLIYFQGNSAPDKSGLPSDRFSAERTGGSVSTLTIQRTQQEDSAVYLCASSLGGPGANVLTFGAGSRLTVL.

Worth noting for this clonotype: One end of the junction is discordant with germline, which a read error may explain. The chain is built from TRBV7-9 and TRBJ2-6, with D tentatively TRBD2 (6 bases). Germline V CDR1 and CDR2: SEHNR, FQNEAQ (reference sequence). The CDR3 is 13 amino acids. CDR3 in amino acids: CASVGTGASVLTF. CDR3 nucleotides: TGTGCCAGCGTGGGGACTGGGGCCAGCGTCCTGACTTTC.

This clonotype was seen ten or more times. The chain has TRBV20-1 and TRBJ2-6; D call uncertain. The germline V gene encodes CDR1 DFQATT and CDR2 SNEGSKA (reference sequence). The CDR3 covers 13 residues. The CDR3 sequence: CSARKGGANVLTF. The CDR3 DNA reads TGCAGCGCGAGGAAAGGTGGGGCCAACGTCCTGACTTTC.

As concerns this clonotype: A read error may be the cause here, since a much bigger clone is one base away. The chain combines TRBV6-5 with TRBJ2-3; TRBD1 or TRBD2 may be the D gene (5 bases each). CDR1 is MNHEY, CDR2 SVGAGI, per germline. The CDR3 spans 20 residues. Trimming removed 1 base at V and 4 bases at J, with 27 bases between. DNA of the CDR3: TGTGCCAGCAGTTACTTTGGGGCCCCTTCCCCGAGGTATAGCGCAGATACGCAGTATTTT. Its protein is CASSYFGAPSPRYSADTQYF.

The J gene is TRBJ2-4, the V gene TRBV7-2; D is uncertain. The J call may be incorrect, as the DNA end agrees better with TRBJ2-7. CDR3 length: 13 amino acids. Germline V gene lookup returns CDR1 SGHTA and CDR2 FQGNSA. CDR3 amino acids: CASSPRLRNEQYF. Here the CDR3 DNA reads TGTGCCAGCAGCCCCCGACTGAGAAACGAGCAGTACTTC.

To note about this clonotype: A much more abundant neighbour one base away suggests this may be a read error. V and J are TRBV5-1 and TRBJ1-2, with D maybe TRBD1 (6 bases). CDR1 is SGHRS, CDR2 YFSETQ, per germline. V was shortened by 4 bases and J by 8 bases, with 24 bases between the two germline ends. This CDR3 comprises 16 residues. The CDR3, as DNA: TGCGCCAGCAGCGCTTGGGCCGGACGGGGACAAGACGGCTACACCTTC. It codes for CASSAWAGRGQDGYTF.

The J gene is TRBJ2-4, the V gene TRBV3-1; no clear D. The DNA end favors TRBJ2-7, so the J call may be wrong. CDR3 size: 16 residues. Germline V gene sequence: CDR1 LGHDT, CDR2 YNNKEL (reference sequence). The CDR3, as DNA: TGTGCCAGCAGCCAAGATGGGCGCAGGTCCCCCTACGAGCAGTACTTC. Its translation: CASSQDGRRSPYEQYF.

The rearrangement uses TRBV24-1 and TRBJ2-1, with D possibly matching TRBD2 (6 bases). V gave up 3 bases and J gave up 9 bases, with 17 bases separating them. The CDR3 covers 15 residues. The germline gives CDR1 KGHDR, CDR2 SFDVKD. This chain's CDR3 is CATSDEGRSVGEQFF. CDR3 bases: TGTGCCACCAGTGATGAGGGGAGGTCTGTTGGTGAGCAGTTCTTC.

This clonotype showed up many times. This chain joins TRBV27 and TRBJ2-5, with TRBD2 matching 14 bases. CDR1 and CDR2 (germline): MNHEY, SMNVEV (reference sequence). Losses at the gene ends were 5 bases for V and 4 bases for J; bases not matched to a gene: 12. This CDR3 has 18 residues. For the CDR3, the DNA is TGTGCCAGCAGTCTGGGACTAGCGGGGGAACCGACCCGAGAGACCCAGTACTTC. It encodes CASSLGLAGEPTRETQYF.

This clonotype has at least ten counts. The CDR3 spells CAWSTGWGYF. For the CDR3, the DNA is TGTGCCTGGAGTACAGGTTGGGGGTACTTC. J is TRBJ2-4 and V is TRBV30; D is possibly TRBD1 (5 bases). The V gene's germline CDR1 is GTSNPN and CDR2 SVGIG (reference sequence). The germline V and J ends were trimmed by 2 bases and 15 bases, with 11 bases remaining between them. The CDR3 totals 10 residues.

In the case of this clonotype: A much larger clone lies one base from this, so it may be a read error. The chain employs TRBV29-1 and TRBJ2-7, with 9 positions matching TRBD2. Germline V lookup: CDR1 SQVTM, CDR2 ANQGSEA. CDR3 length: 13 amino acids. V gave up 7 bases and J gave up 7 bases; unmatched junction bases: 11. The CDR3 reads CSAVAGVINEQYF. The CDR3 nucleotides read TGCAGCGCAGTAGCGGGAGTAATCAATGAGCAGTACTTC.

A few counts support this clonotype. The V gene is TRBV18, the J gene TRBJ1-6, with D possibly matching TRBD1 (5 bases). Germline V gene sequence: CDR1 KGHSH, CDR2 LQKENI. V lost 0 bases and J 6 bases, leaving 12 bases between the germline ends. This CDR3 region has 16 residues. The CDR3 nucleotides read TGTGCCAGCTCACCACCCGGGGGAGAGGGTAATTCACCCCTCCACTTT. It translates to CASSPPGGEGNSPLHF.

This clonotype was observed many times. This sequence joins TRBV7-2 and TRBJ2-3; unclear D gene. This CDR3 region has 13 residues. Germline CDR1 is SGHTA and CDR2 is FQGNSA. V shed 2 bases and J shed 6 bases, with 9 bases lying between them. This CDR3 is CASSLIPPDTQYF. The CDR3 DNA sequence: TGTGCCAGCAGCTTAATCCCCCCGGATACGCAGTATTTT.

The V call is TRBV20-1, the J call TRBJ1-1, with TRBD1 as a possible D gene (6 bases). Germline V gene data show CDR1 as DFQATT and CDR2 as SNEGSKA (reference sequence). The CDR3 covers 12 residues. V dropped 4 bases and J dropped 8 bases, with 14 bases sitting between them. The CDR3 loop is CSATQGNLEAFF. The CDR3 nucleotides read TGCAGTGCTACACAGGGCAACCTGGAAGCTTTCTTT.